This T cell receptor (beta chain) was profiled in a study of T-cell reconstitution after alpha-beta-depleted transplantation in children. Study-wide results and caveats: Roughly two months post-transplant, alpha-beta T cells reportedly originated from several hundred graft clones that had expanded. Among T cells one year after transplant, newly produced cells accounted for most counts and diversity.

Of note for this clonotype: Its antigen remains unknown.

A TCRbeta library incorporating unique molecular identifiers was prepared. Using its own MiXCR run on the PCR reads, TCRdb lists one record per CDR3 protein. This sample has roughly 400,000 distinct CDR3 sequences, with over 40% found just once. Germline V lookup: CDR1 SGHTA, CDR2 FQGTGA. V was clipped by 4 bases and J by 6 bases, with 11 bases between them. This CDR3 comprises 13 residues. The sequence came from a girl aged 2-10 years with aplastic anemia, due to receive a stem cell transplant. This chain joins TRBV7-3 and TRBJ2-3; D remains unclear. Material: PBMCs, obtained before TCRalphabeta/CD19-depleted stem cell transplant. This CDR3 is CASSSLAEDTQYF. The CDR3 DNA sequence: TGTGCCAGCAGCTCGCTCGCGGAGGATACGCAGTATTTT.